The clone carrying this T cell receptor (beta chain) was detected only a few times. Its specificity is not known. This sample was included in a study of CD8 T cells in ankylosing spondylitis. Germline assignment: CDR1 LGHNA and CDR2 YSLEER. This CDR3 spans 16 amino acids. V lost 4 bases to trimming and J lost 6 bases; unmatched junction nucleotides: 10. Study-wide points: Clones tied to disease were said to be significantly enriched in matched ankylosing spondylitis synovial fluid.

Quantitative 5'-RACE with molecular barcodes produced the TCR beta libraries. TCRdb passed the 5' RACE reads through MiXCR, listing each CDR3 protein once. The data contain 150,000 or so distinct CDR3 sequences, around a tenth of them singletons. The sequence came from a female donor with ankylosing spondylitis or in good health (not recorded which). The chain has TRBV4-3 and TRBJ2-1; 9 nucleotides line up with TRBD1. The material sequenced was blood, either unsorted or a sorted T cell fraction (not recorded which). The CDR3 is CASSPGTGSGGNEQFF. In DNA form, the CDR3 reads TGCGCCAGCAGCCCCGGGACAGGGTCTGGAGGCAATGAGCAGTTCTTC.